These T cell receptor beta chains were read from a single sample in a study of blood T cell repertoires in COVID-19. Clones were read by immunoSEQ multiplex PCR, and TCRdb kept only the in-frame ones, dropping some. Of some 280,000 clones listed, about nine tenths are singletons. Material for sequencing was peripheral blood. All receptors come from a woman between 40 and 50 years old who had recovered from COVID-19. Both conserved end residues are part of each CDR3. The order of the fields is D gene, J gene, clone size, V gene, CDR3 DNA, CDR3 protein. A D gene is named only where the DNA matches it firmly. Clone size is given for some rows only: seen once, a few or many times, or a class if the clone is expanded.

d_gene: TRBD2; j_gene: TRBJ2-7; abundance: NA; v_gene: TRBV18; CDR3nt: TGTGCCAGCTCACCACCCCCTAGCGGGAGTTCCTACGAGCAGTACTTC; CDR3aa: CASSPPPSGSSYEQYF
d_gene: NA; j_gene: TRBJ2-7; abundance: NA; v_gene: TRBV3-1/TRBV3-2; CDR3nt: TGTGCCAGCAGCCAACTTAGCTCCTACGAGCAGTACTTC; CDR3aa: CASSQLSSYEQYF
d_gene: TRBD1; j_gene: TRBJ2-5; abundance: once; v_gene: TRBV19; CDR3nt: TGTGCCAGTAGTCCCGGGACAGGGGGTGGTACGGAGACCCAGTACTTC; CDR3aa: CASSPGTGGGTETQYF
d_gene: NA; j_gene: TRBJ1-1; abundance: few; v_gene: TRBV7-9; CDR3nt: TGTGCCAGCAGCCCCGGGTCCGGGGGGCGGGCTTTCTTT; CDR3aa: CASSPGSGGRAFF
d_gene: NA; j_gene: TRBJ1-3; abundance: NA; v_gene: TRBV5-8; CDR3nt: TGTGCCAGCAGCTTGGCCAGGGTGGGAGGAAACACCATATATTTT; CDR3aa: CASSLARVGGNTIYF
d_gene: NA; j_gene: TRBJ2-3; abundance: NA; v_gene: TRBV28; CDR3nt: TGTGCCAGCAGTTTATTAGCTACCGGCACAGATACGCAGTATTTT; CDR3aa: CASSLLATGTDTQYF
d_gene: TRBD2; j_gene: TRBJ2-1; abundance: NA; v_gene: TRBV25-1; CDR3nt: TGTGCCAGCAGTGAGGCGGGAGTACAGGTTGAGCAGTTCTTC; CDR3aa: CASSEAGVQVEQFF
d_gene: TRBD1; j_gene: TRBJ2-2; abundance: NA; v_gene: TRBV7-9; CDR3nt: TGTGCCAGCAGCTTGATGGGACAGGGGCCCGGGGAGCTGTTTTTT; CDR3aa: CASSLMGQGPGELFF
d_gene: NA; j_gene: TRBJ1-3; abundance: NA; v_gene: TRBV2; CDR3nt: TGTGCCAGCAGTGTGGACAGAAACACCATATATTTT; CDR3aa: CASSVDRNTIYF
d_gene: NA; j_gene: TRBJ2-1; abundance: NA; v_gene: TRBV5-6; CDR3nt: TGTGCCAGCAGTTTTGGGACAAACAATGAGCAGTTCTTC; CDR3aa: CASSFGTNNEQFF
d_gene: NA; j_gene: TRBJ2-1; abundance: NA; v_gene: TRBV12-5; CDR3nt: TGTGCTAGTGGTGAGGGGGAAAGTGCTGCCTACAATGAGCAGTTCTTC; CDR3aa: CASGEGESAAYNEQFF
d_gene: NA; j_gene: TRBJ2-1; abundance: NA; v_gene: TRBV27; CDR3nt: TGTGCCAGCAGTTCACCAATCAGGGGACACAATGAGCAGTTCTTC; CDR3aa: CASSSPIRGHNEQFF
d_gene: NA; j_gene: TRBJ1-5; abundance: NA; v_gene: TRBV6-2/TRBV6-3; CDR3nt: TGTGCCAGCAGTTCCCCGCGGGACCTCAATCAGCCCCAGCATTTT; CDR3aa: CASSSPRDLNQPQHF
d_gene: NA; j_gene: TRBJ1-4; abundance: NA; v_gene: TRBV9; CDR3nt: TGTGCCAGCAGCGCGGCCGGGACATATAATGAAAAACTGTTTTTT; CDR3aa: CASSAAGTYNEKLFF
d_gene: NA; j_gene: TRBJ2-7; abundance: NA; v_gene: TRBV3-1/TRBV3-2; CDR3nt: TGTGCCAGCAGCCCGAGGCTAGCGAGCTACGAGCAGTACTTC; CDR3aa: CASSPRLASYEQYF
d_gene: TRBD1; j_gene: TRBJ1-2; abundance: NA; v_gene: TRBV20-1; CDR3nt: TGCAGTGCTAGTGGCGGACAGGGGGACGGTGGCTACACCTTC; CDR3aa: CSASGGQGDGGYTF
d_gene: TRBD1; j_gene: TRBJ1-3; abundance: few; v_gene: TRBV3-1/TRBV3-2; CDR3nt: TGTGCCAGCAGCCAGGGGGGACAGATCTCTGGAAACACCATATATTTT; CDR3aa: CASSQGGQISGNTIYF
d_gene: NA; j_gene: TRBJ1-1; abundance: NA; v_gene: TRBV25-1; CDR3nt: TGTGCCAGCAGTGAATTTAAAAACACTGAAGCTTTCTTT; CDR3aa: CASSEFKNTEAFF
d_gene: NA; j_gene: TRBJ2-5; abundance: NA; v_gene: TRBV2; CDR3nt: TGTGCCAGCAGCGCCGGGACTTTGCAACAAGAGACCCAGTACTTC; CDR3aa: CASSAGTLQQETQYF
d_gene: TRBD2; j_gene: TRBJ2-4; abundance: NA; v_gene: TRBV3-1/TRBV3-2; CDR3nt: TGTGCCAGCAGCCCCGCTGTGGTAGCGGGAGTCCCTGGAAACATTCAGTACTTC; CDR3aa: CASSPAVVAGVPGNIQYF
d_gene: TRBD2; j_gene: TRBJ2-7; abundance: NA; v_gene: TRBV3-1/TRBV3-2; CDR3nt: TGTGCCAGCAGACCAGCGGGAATGTACGAGCAGTACTTC; CDR3aa: CASRPAGMYEQYF
d_gene: TRBD1; j_gene: TRBJ1-3; abundance: NA; v_gene: TRBV7-2; CDR3nt: TGTGCCAGCAGCACCCTTACCGGGACAGGGGGCGGAAACACCATATATTTT; CDR3aa: CASSTLTGTGGGNTIYF
d_gene: NA; j_gene: TRBJ1-3; abundance: NA; v_gene: TRBV6-4; CDR3nt: TGTGCCAGCAGAACCCCCCTAACCTCTGGAAACACCATATATTTT; CDR3aa: CASRTPLTSGNTIYF
d_gene: TRBD2; j_gene: TRBJ2-1; abundance: NA; v_gene: TRBV2; CDR3nt: TGTGCCAGCACTGAGACAGTCGGACTAGCGGGAGGGAATGAGCAGTTCTTC; CDR3aa: CASTETVGLAGGNEQFF
d_gene: TRBD2; j_gene: TRBJ2-5; abundance: NA; v_gene: TRBV9; CDR3nt: TGTGCCAGCAGCGTCGGGACTAGCGGCCAAGAGACCCAGTACTTC; CDR3aa: CASSVGTSGQETQYF
d_gene: NA; j_gene: TRBJ2-7; abundance: NA; v_gene: TRBV20-1; CDR3nt: TGCAGTGCGCAGGTTATCTACGAGCAGTACTTC; CDR3aa: CSAQVIYEQYF
d_gene: TRBD2; j_gene: TRBJ2-1; abundance: NA; v_gene: TRBV9; CDR3nt: TGTGCCAGCAGCCCCAGCCCCCCTCCGGGACTAGCGGGAGGTATTTCCTACAATGAGCAGTTCTTC; CDR3aa: CASSPSPPPGLAGGISYNEQFF
d_gene: TRBD2; j_gene: TRBJ2-3; abundance: NA; v_gene: TRBV19; CDR3nt: TGTGCCAGTAGTATAGCTTTAGCGGGAATCACAGATACGCAGTATTTT; CDR3aa: CASSIALAGITDTQYF
d_gene: TRBD1; j_gene: TRBJ2-5; abundance: NA; v_gene: TRBV5-1; CDR3nt: TGCGCCAGCAGCCAGGGACAGGGGGAGACCCAGTACTTC; CDR3aa: CASSQGQGETQYF
d_gene: NA; j_gene: TRBJ2-5; abundance: once; v_gene: TRBV18; CDR3nt: TGTGCCAGCTCACCCCCCGGGACCGCGGGGGAGACCCAGTACTTC; CDR3aa: CASSPPGTAGETQYF
d_gene: NA; j_gene: TRBJ1-6; abundance: NA; v_gene: TRBV5-1; CDR3nt: TGCGCCACCTCTGTCGGGGAGTTTGAGTCACCCCTCCACTTT; CDR3aa: CATSVGEFESPLHF
d_gene: NA; j_gene: TRBJ2-7; abundance: NA; v_gene: TRBV5-6; CDR3nt: TGTGCCAGCAGCTCCGCCCAAGGGGGCGGGAGGAGGCTTTTCGACGAGCAGTACTTC; CDR3aa: CASSSAQGGGRRLFDEQYF
d_gene: TRBD2; j_gene: TRBJ2-3; abundance: NA; v_gene: TRBV5-8; CDR3nt: TGTGCCAGCAGCACCGGACTAGCGGCTAGCACAGATACGCAGTATTTT; CDR3aa: CASSTGLAASTDTQYF
d_gene: TRBD2; j_gene: TRBJ2-3; abundance: NA; v_gene: TRBV5-4; CDR3nt: TGTGCCAGCAGCTTAACCCTAGCGGGAGGGGTCACAGATACGCAGTATTTT; CDR3aa: CASSLTLAGGVTDTQYF
d_gene: TRBD2; j_gene: TRBJ2-2; abundance: once; v_gene: TRBV9; CDR3nt: TGTGCCAGCAGCCCCCTGCGGGAGATGTACACCGGGGAGCTGTTTTTT; CDR3aa: CASSPLREMYTGELFF
d_gene: NA; j_gene: TRBJ1-2; abundance: NA; v_gene: TRBV21-1; CDR3nt: TGTGCCAGCAGCAAAAGGGGAGGGTCTTTACTCTATGGCTACACCTTC; CDR3aa: CASSKRGGSLLYGYTF
d_gene: NA; j_gene: TRBJ2-7; abundance: NA; v_gene: TRBV7-9; CDR3nt: TGTGCCAGCAGCTTAGTTAGCTACGAGCAGTACTTC; CDR3aa: CASSLVSYEQYF